The entry below gives a single TCR beta chain sequence along with its context. Its antigen is as yet unknown. The record originates from a study of T cell repertoires in cytomegalovirus infection. Study at large: In the study, CMV epitopes included recently identified HLA-C-restricted and well-studied HLA-B-restricted ones. Carrying CMV and the relevant HLA type showed in public TCR beta signatures. Study-level findings and limits: Of the TCR beta families, the public ones yielded a cumulative frequency that identified carriers of CMV plus the relevant HLA.

TCRdb re-called the reads through MiXCR, storing one row per CDR3 protein. The sample contains some 700,000 distinct CDR3 sequences, roughly a third of which appear only once. CDR1 SGHRS and CDR2 YFSETQ come from the germline V gene. The CDR3 consists of 15 residues. J lost 3 bases, V lost 4 bases, and 4 bases had no gene match. The sample here was cultured PBMCs, taken from culture after CMV antigen stimulation. The sequence was collected from a human donor in good health (CMV status not recorded). Some clones in this sample may be carry-over from other donors' samples. The rearrangement uses TRBV5-1 and TRBJ2-2, with 9 bases matching TRBD1. The CDR3 sequence is CASSRTGAYTGELFF. The CDR3 DNA is TGCGCCAGCAGCCGGACAGGGGCCTACACCGGGGAGCTGTTTTTT.